The 17 T cell receptor beta chains presented below share a single source sample, sequenced in a study of blood T cells in healthy people across ages. The second PCR ran about 6 to 12 cycles with a sample-barcoded 5' primer and J-beta primers. TCRdb analysed the 5' RACE reads with MiXCR anew, one entry per CDR3 protein. The sample comprises 380,000 or so distinct CDR3 sequences, 50% to 60% of which are singletons, and under 65% rests with the top ten. The sequenced material came from blood. Every receptor here comes from a man aged 55 to 69 in good health.

This clonotype showed up just once. V is TRBV20-1 and J is TRBJ1-5; TRBD1 agrees at 9 bases. The CDR3 loop spans 12 amino acids. CDR1 and CDR2 from the germline V gene are DFQATT and SNEGSKA (reference sequence). V lost 6 bases, J lost 6 bases, and 3 bases stayed unmatched. The chain's CDR3 is CSADRGSQPQHF. The CDR3 bases are TGCAGTGCGGACAGGGGCAGTCAGCCCCAGCATTTT.

The genes are TRBV7-3 and TRBJ2-1; TRBD2 matches at 10 bases. Per the germline V gene, CDR1 is SGHTA and CDR2 is FQGTGA. J gave up 8 bases and V 1 base, and 8 bases lay outside the gene matches. This CDR3 spans 16 amino acids. CDR3 nucleotide sequence: TGTGCCAGCAGCTTAAACAGCGGGAGGGCCTCTCATGAGCAGTTCTTC. Amino acid sequence: CASSLNSGRASHEQFF.

The sample holds many counts of this clonotype. V is TRBV2 and J is TRBJ2-3; D tentatively reads TRBD1 or TRBD2 (5 bases each). The CDR3 is 13 amino acids. Trimming took off 3 bases at V and 6 bases at J, with 10 bases between the two ends. Germline V gene lookup returns CDR1 SNHLY and CDR2 FYNNEI. The CDR3 sequence: CASSDGTGDTQYF. Written as DNA, the CDR3 is TGTGCCAGCAGTGATGGGACCGGGGATACGCAGTATTTT.

This clonotype was recorded many times. J is TRBJ2-1 and V is TRBV6-2 or TRBV6-3, with 8 positions matching TRBD2. The CDR3 runs 13 residues. The germline V gene has CDR1 MNHEY and CDR2 SVGEGT. Germline trimming cut 5 bases from V and 5 bases from J; bases unmatched to any gene: 2. CDR3 DNA: TGTGCCAGCAGTGGACTAGCACACAATGAGCAGTTCTTC. This codes for CASSGLAHNEQFF.

This clonotype was seen many times. The chain is built from TRBV28 and TRBJ2-1, with unresolved D. V lost 5 bases and J lost 13, with 12 bases in between. The CDR3 is 11 residues long. Per the germline V gene, CDR1 is MDHEN and CDR2 is SYDVKM. The CDR3 is CASSPAQTQFF. CDR3 sequence (DNA): TGTGCCAGCAGTCCCGCGCAAACTCAGTTCTTC.

This clonotype was detected only a few times. V usage is TRBV12-3 or TRBV12-4 and J usage is TRBJ2-5; D might be TRBD1 or TRBD2, each matching 5 bases. CDR3 length: 17 amino acids. Trimming pared 6 bases from V and 5 bases from J, leaving 25 bases between. In nucleotides, the CDR3 is TGTGCCAGCAGCCTATCCCTCCTTGAGGGGAACTGGGAGACCCAGTACTTC. Amino acids: CASSLSLLEGNWETQYF.

This sequence joins TRBV11-2 and TRBJ2-7, with 7 bases lining up with TRBD1. Trimming removed 3 bases from V and 6 bases from J; junction bases left unmatched: 8. Per germline, CDR1 SGHAT and CDR2 FQNNGV. CDR3 size: 14 residues. The CDR3 DNA follows: TGTGCCAGCAGCTTCGCCCCGGGACAGACCGAGCAGTACTTC. Translation gives CASSFAPGQTEQYF. Full variable domain (outside the CDR3, taken from reference TRBV11-2 and TRBJ2-7): EAGVAQSPRYKIIEKRQSVAFWCNPISGHATLYWYQQILGQGPKLLIQFQNNGVVDDSQLPKDRFSAERLKGVDSTLKIQPAKLEDSAVYLCASSFAPGQTEQYFGPGTRLTVT.

A few counts support this clonotype. The CDR3 reads CASSTGHNTYNEQFF. CDR3 in DNA: TGTGCCAGCAGTACGGGACACAACACCTACAATGAGCAGTTCTTC. The chain employs TRBV12-3 or TRBV12-4 and TRBJ2-1; tentative D call: TRBD1 (6 bases). V lost 5 bases and J 2 bases, leaving 13 bases between the germline ends. This CDR3 region has 15 residues.

The V call is TRBV4-3, the J call TRBJ1-5; TRBD1 agrees at 7 bases. In germline, CDR1 is LGHNA, CDR2 YSLEER. This CDR3 region has 13 residues. V dropped 5 bases and J dropped 9; count of bases not matched to a gene: 7. CDR3 bases: TGCGCCAGCAGCGAAGCAAGGGGGCGGCCCCAGCATTTT. Translated, it gives CASSEARGRPQHF.

The chain recombines TRBV20-1 with TRBJ1-3; D uncertain. The ends were cut back, 7 bases at V and 9 bases at J, with 22 bases in the middle. The CDR3 has 14 amino acids. CDR1 is DFQATT and CDR2 is SNEGSKA in the germline V gene (reference sequence). CDR3 sequence reads: CSVARRAEGSTIYF. Here the CDR3 DNA reads TGCAGTGTAGCTAGGAGGGCAGAAGGTAGCACCATATATTTT.

This chain links TRBV4-1 with TRBJ1-2; tentative D call: TRBD1 (6 bases). Trimming shortened V by 1 base and J by 5 bases, and 11 bases separated the two germline ends. The CDR3 has 14 amino acids. In germline, CDR1 is MGHRA, CDR2 YSYEKL. The CDR3 region has the DNA TGCGCCAGCAGCCAAGTTTGGACAGCTTATGGCTACACCTTC. Its protein product is CASSQVWTAYGYTF.

The V and J genes are TRBV24-1 and TRBJ2-5; a weak D match, TRBD2 (6 bases). Per germline, CDR1 KGHDR and CDR2 SFDVKD. The CDR3 extends over 15 amino acids. The V and J ends lost 3 bases and 2 bases respectively, with 12 bases between them. CDR3 sequence (DNA): TGTGCCACCAGTGATCCCGGACTAAGACAAGAGACCCAGTACTTC. As protein: CATSDPGLRQETQYF.

The rearrangement links TRBV3-1 to TRBJ1-5; tentatively, D is TRBD1 (6 bases). Germline CDR1 LGHDT, CDR2 YNNKEL (reference sequence). V lost 4 bases and J 0 bases, leaving 10 bases between the germline ends. This CDR3 is built from 15 residues. The CDR3 is CASSLGHYSNQPQHF. DNA for the CDR3: TGTGCCAGCAGCCTGGGACACTATAGCAATCAGCCCCAGCATTTT.

The chain couples TRBV9 to TRBJ2-7; the D gene could be TRBD1 or TRBD2 (5 bases each). In germline, CDR1 is SGDLS, CDR2 YYNGEE. Trimming took 0 bases from V and 3 from J, leaving 19 bases between them. There are 17 residues in the CDR3. CDR3 protein: CASSVGGTGSTLYEQYF. CDR3 coding DNA: TGTGCCAGCAGCGTAGGAGGGACGGGCAGTACCCTCTACGAGCAGTACTTC.

The rearrangement links TRBV7-3 to TRBJ2-1, with D possibly TRBD2 on 6 matching bases. The assigned J gene may be wrong: the sequence end matches TRBJ2-7 better. This CDR3 is built from 15 residues. Germline V gives CDR1 SGHTA, CDR2 FQGTGA. CDR3 residues: CASSLLRGDYNEQYF. Written as DNA, the CDR3 is TGTGCCAGCAGCTTGCTGCGGGGAGACTACAATGAGCAGTACTTC.

There are a few counts of this clonotype. The chain uses TRBV20-1 and TRBJ2-3, with TRBD1 as a possible D gene (6 bases). V shed 5 bases and J shed 9 bases, with 15 bases lying between them. The CDR3 runs 12 residues. The germline V gene encodes CDR1 DFQATT and CDR2 SNEGSKA (reference sequence). Here the CDR3 reads CSAHIGRGTQYF. In DNA form, the CDR3 reads TGCAGTGCTCACATCGGTAGGGGGACGCAGTATTTT.

This clonotype was found once. This chain links TRBV27 with TRBJ1-2; TRBD1 matches 8 bases. The CDR3 covers 15 residues. V was clipped by 5 bases and J by 2 bases; unmatched bases: 7. Looked up from germline, CDR1 is MNHEY and CDR2 is SMNVEV (reference sequence). Here the CDR3 reads CASSPRGRANYGYTF. As DNA, the CDR3 is TGTGCCAGCAGTCCCAGGGGGCGCGCAAACTATGGCTACACCTTC.